This T cell receptor beta chain was captured by sequencing in a study of metastatic and nonmetastatic thyroid tumors. On the study more broadly: Across peripheral blood and tumor or nodule tissue samples taken from malignant and benign thyroid patients, the repertoires were compared with one another.

All patients were untreated before thyroid surgery. This clone came up many times. Its antigen is unidentified. Study results and limitations: Reported TCR beta diversity, measured in blood and tumor, was significantly higher for malignant thyroid tumors than for benign nodules.

Source study methods: Between-group CDR3 differences, defined by clinicopathological status, yielded a distant-metastasis classifier for papillary thyroid cancer. TCRdb ran MiXCR on the PCR reads. The authors' filters were not applied to this entry. In the table there are 30,000 or so clones, approximately 7.4% of which are singletons. In germline, CDR1 is MNHEY, CDR2 SVGAGI. V was trimmed by 2 bases and J by 5 bases, leaving 6 bases between them. The CDR3 contains 13 residues. The genes are TRBV6-5 and TRBJ2-2; no clear D gene. The TCR originated in a female donor with papillary thyroid cancer or a benign thyroid nodule (not recorded which). Some clones in this sample may be carry-over from other donors' samples. Material: blood. DNA for the CDR3: TGTGCCAGCAGTTACACACATACCGGGGAGCTGTTTTTT. As protein: CASSYTHTGELFF.